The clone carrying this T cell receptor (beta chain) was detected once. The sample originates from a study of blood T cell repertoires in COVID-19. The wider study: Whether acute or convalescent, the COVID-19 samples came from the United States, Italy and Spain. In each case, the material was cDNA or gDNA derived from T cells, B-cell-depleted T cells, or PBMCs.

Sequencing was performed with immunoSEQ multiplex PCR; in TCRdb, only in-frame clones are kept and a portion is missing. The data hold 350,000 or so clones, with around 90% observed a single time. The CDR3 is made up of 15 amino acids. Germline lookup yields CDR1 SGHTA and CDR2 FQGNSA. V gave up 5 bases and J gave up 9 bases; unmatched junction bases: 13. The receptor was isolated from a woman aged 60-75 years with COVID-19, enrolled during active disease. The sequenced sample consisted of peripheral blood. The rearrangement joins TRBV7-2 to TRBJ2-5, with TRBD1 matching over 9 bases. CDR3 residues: CASSVPGQGPSSQYF. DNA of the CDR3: TGTGCCAGCAGCGTCCCGGGACAGGGCCCCTCCTCCCAGTACTTC.